The present T cell receptor (beta chain) was sequenced within a study of identical twins. One entry per CDR3 protein, called by TCRdb with MiXCR from the 5' RACE reads. This table has hundreds of thousands of distinct CDR3 sequences, over 8.5% appearing once. The CDR3 loop spans 13 amino acids. V shed 6 bases, J shed 5 bases, and the junction held 3 bases outside the gene matches. The same sample was also studied in work on yellow fever vaccine responses in identical twins.

V and J are TRBV12-3 or TRBV12-4 and TRBJ2-4; 8 positions match TRBD1. Sequencing was performed on CD8+ T cells sorted from blood. The clonotype comes from a woman between 18 and 29 years old in good health. The CDR3 nucleotides read TGTGCCAGCAGGGACAGGGTAGAAAACATTCAGTACTTC. Protein sequence: CASRDRVENIQYF.